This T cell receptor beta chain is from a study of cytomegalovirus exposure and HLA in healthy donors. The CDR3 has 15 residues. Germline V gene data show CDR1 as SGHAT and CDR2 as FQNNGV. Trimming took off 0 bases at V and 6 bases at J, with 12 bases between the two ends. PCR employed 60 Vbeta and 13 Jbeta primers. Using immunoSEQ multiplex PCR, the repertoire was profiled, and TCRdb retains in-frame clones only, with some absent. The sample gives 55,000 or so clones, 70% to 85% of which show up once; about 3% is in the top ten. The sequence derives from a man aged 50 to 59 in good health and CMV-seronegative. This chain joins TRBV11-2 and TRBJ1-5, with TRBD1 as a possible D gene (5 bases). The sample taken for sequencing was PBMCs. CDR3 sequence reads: CASSLDQRGTQPQHF. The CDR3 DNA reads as TGTGCCAGCAGCTTAGATCAAAGGGGCACTCAGCCCCAGCATTTT.